This T cell receptor beta chain was sequenced for a study of regulatory T cells in long-lasting Graves disease. About the research overall: A definition of persistent Graves' disease required over 5 years of antithyroid drugs plus positive TSH receptor antibodies.

Study observations and caveats: Favored gene segments in persistent disease were TRBV28, TRBJ1-2 and TRBJ2-5. TCR diversity was lower in persistent Graves' patients than in newly diagnosed ones.

The sample's time point: persistent/refractory GD, antithyroid drugs over 5 years with positive TRAb. PBMCs were the source of the RNA used for TCR sequencing. Staff took roughly 9.1 milliliters of peripheral blood and put it into EDTA tubes. Germline CDR1 is SGHRS and CDR2 is YFSETQ. The CDR3 consists of 15 residues. J gave up 5 bases and V 2 bases, and 5 bases lay outside the gene matches. With regard to this clonotype: Its antigen is unknown.

Relying on iRepertoire HTBI primers and Arm-PCR of CDR3 regions, the team built TCR beta libraries. Each CDR3 protein is one row after TCRdb ran MiXCR on the multiplex PCR reads. This sample has around 500,000 distinct CDR3 sequences, with 20% to 25% found just once. The sequenced sample was peripheral blood mononuclear cells (PBMCs), obtained when the disease was refractory, from a patient treated with antithyroid drugs. This sequence originates from a female donor with Graves disease. The chain is built from TRBV5-1 and TRBJ2-2; 8 bases are a match to TRBD2. DNA for the CDR3: TGCGCCAGCAGCTTATCAGCGGGAGTTACCGGGGAGCTGTTTTTT. Protein product: CASSLSAGVTGELFF.